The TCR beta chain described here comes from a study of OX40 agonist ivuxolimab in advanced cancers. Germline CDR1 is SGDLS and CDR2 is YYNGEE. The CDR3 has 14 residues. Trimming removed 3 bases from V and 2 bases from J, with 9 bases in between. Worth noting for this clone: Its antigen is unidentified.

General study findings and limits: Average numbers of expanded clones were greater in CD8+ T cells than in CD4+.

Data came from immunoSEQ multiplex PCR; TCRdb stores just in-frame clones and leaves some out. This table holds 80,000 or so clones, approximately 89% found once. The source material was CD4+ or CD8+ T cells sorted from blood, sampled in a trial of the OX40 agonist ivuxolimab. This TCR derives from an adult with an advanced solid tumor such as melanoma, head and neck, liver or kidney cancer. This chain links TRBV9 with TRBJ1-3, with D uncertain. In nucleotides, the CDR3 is TGTGCCAGCAGCGACCGAACGGCTGGAAACACCATATATTTT. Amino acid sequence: CASSDRTAGNTIYF.